This T cell receptor beta chain is drawn from a study of OX40 agonist ivuxolimab in advanced cancers. Regarding the research as a whole: Ivuxolimab, which targeted the costimulatory receptor OX40 (CD134), was an agonistic, fully human IgG2 monoclonal antibody. Partial responses occurred in three dose-escalation patients: two with cutaneous melanoma and one with hepatocellular carcinoma. Of the approximately 53 patients in dose escalation, 19 had hepatocellular carcinoma, approximately 15 had melanoma, 9 had renal cell carcinoma and 9 had head and neck cancer. Prior anti-PD-1, anti-PD-L1 or anti-CTLA-4 therapy was permitted, and about two fifths of dose-escalation patients had received checkpoint inhibitors. Intravenous ivuxolimab was administered to patients every 2 weeks at six dose levels: 0.01, 0.1, 0.3, 1.5, 3 and 10 mg/kg. The point of sequencing TCRbeta in the periphery was to test whether ivuxolimab changed TCR sequence diversity and drove clonal T-cell expansion. The paper describes the monotherapy dose-escalation part (N of about 52 patients) of the phase I trial of ivuxolimab. In the dose-escalation cohort, approximately 83% of patients were male, and the mean age was 60 years with a range of roughly 20 to 79. The paper's findings and limits, for the study overall: At doses of 0.1 to 3.0 mg/kg, clonal expansion of both CD4+ and CD8+ T cells in blood was seen between baseline and week 6. In partial responders in the 0.1-3.0 mg/kg groups, normalized peripheral clonal expansion was found to be among the lowest, especially among CD8+ T cells. After ivuxolimab, expanded clones were on average more numerous among CD8+ T cells than among CD4+ T cells. The antigen specificity of the peripheral T cells that underwent clonal expansion was not determined. Low levels of normalized T-cell clonal expansion were also seen in some patients who did not respond.

As concerns this clone: This receptor's antigen is unknown. Base qualities are not recorded, but no much larger clone differs from it by a single base.

The trial excluded patients who had a history of autoimmune disease or who were on systemic immunosuppression. Peripheral blood for TCR sequencing was collected from all dose cohorts at baseline, on cycle 4 day 1, and on cycle 7 day 1. The samples were drawn from a first-in-human, open-label, multicenter phase I dose-escalation trial of ivuxolimab. Adults with locally advanced or metastatic head and neck squamous cell, hepatocellular, melanoma or renal cell carcinoma were enrolled in the trial. Before TCR sequencing, CD4+ T cells and CD8+ T cells were sorted from peripheral blood as separate populations. The CDR3 numbers 13 residues from cysteine through phenylalanine. Here the CDR3 DNA is all that survives: 39 bases in frame from base 1. The germline V gene (reference sequence) provides CDR1 MNHEY and CDR2 SMNVEV. V lost 3 bases and J lost 8 bases, and the count of bases not matched to a germline gene is 5.

Genomic DNA was extracted from sorted cells for sequencing of the TCRbeta CDR3 region. The immunoSEQ Assay was used for sequencing of TCRbeta CDR3 regions. Imported from immuneACCESS, the table was reduced by TCRdb to in-frame sequences with V and J called. These copies leave out some clones; in studies compared against another copy, an unresolved V gene accounts for under half, and the cause of the remainder is not known. This sample has 65,000 to 95,000 clones in its table, and about 86% of those were observed once. The ten largest clones represent 0.76% of the sample. The specimen comprised CD4+ or CD8+ T cells sorted from blood, sampled in a trial of the OX40 agonist ivuxolimab. This sequence originates from an adult with an advanced solid tumor such as melanoma, head and neck, liver or kidney cancer. The sequence links TRBV27 to TRBJ1-2; 8 bases in the junction line up with TRBD1. The CDR3 sequence is CASSFGQGWGYTF. The sequenced DNA is TGTGCCAGCAGTTTTGGACAGGGTTGGGGCTACACCTTC.